This T cell receptor (beta chain) was sequenced in a study of blood T cell repertoires in COVID-19. On the study more broadly: From the United States, Italy and Spain came samples of acute and convalescent COVID-19.

Generated by immunoSEQ multiplex PCR, the TCRdb table keeps only in-frame clones and is missing some. Here the sample spans about 95,000 clones, 75% to 90% being singletons. Deletions cut 0 bases from V and 9 bases from J, with 9 bases between. The CDR3 spans 13 residues. Germline V CDR1 and CDR2: SGHNT, YENEEA. The sequenced sample consisted of peripheral blood. This clonotype originated in a woman in her 70s with acute or convalescent COVID-19. V is TRBV11-3 and J is TRBJ2-1, with D perhaps matching TRBD1 (5 bases). DNA for the CDR3: TGTGCCAGCAGCTTAGACAGGGTGGGTGAGCAGTTCTTC. Translation gives CASSLDRVGEQFF.